This is a list of T cell receptor beta chains from one sample in a study of OX40 agonist ivuxolimab in advanced cancers. TCRdb's table, derived via immunoSEQ multiplex PCR, lists solely in-frame clones and lacks some. The sample includes 65,000 to 85,000 clones, roughly nine tenths seen only once; the top ten take roughly 2%. The sequences come from CD4+ or CD8+ T cells sorted from blood, collected in a trial of the OX40 agonist ivuxolimab. The receptors originated from an adult with an advanced solid tumor such as melanoma, head and neck, liver or kidney cancer. CDR3s include the opening cysteine and the closing phenylalanine or tryptophan. A D gene is named only where the DNA matches it firmly. Not all rows give a size; the values are once, few, many and, for expanded clones, a class.

d_call	clone_size	v_call	j_call	cdr3_aa	cdr3_nt
.	.	TRBV19	TRBJ2-3	CASSSGRTDTQYF	TGTGCCAGTAGTAGCGGACGCACAGATACGCAGTATTTT
TRBD1	.	TRBV11-2	TRBJ1-3	CASSLTGAGNTIYF	TGTGCCAGCAGCTTGACAGGGGCTGGAAACACCATATATTTT
.	.	TRBV9	TRBJ1-2	CASSVRANYGYTF	TGTGCCAGCAGCGTAAGAGCTAACTATGGCTACACCTTC
.	.	TRBV19	TRBJ2-6	CASSIKVSGANVLTF	TGTGCCAGTAGTATTAAGGTCTCTGGGGCCAACGTCCTGACTTTC
.	.	TRBV4-3	TRBJ1-2	CASSQDHQGDYGYTF	TGCGCCAGCAGCCAAGATCATCAGGGAGACTATGGCTACACCTTC
.	.	TRBV19	TRBJ1-4	CASSMGYSEKLFF	TGTGCCAGTAGTATGGGATACAGTGAAAAACTGTTTTTT
.	.	TRBV9	TRBJ2-2	CASSAPLDYYNTGELFF	TGTGCCAGCAGCGCCCCTTTGGACTACTATAACACCGGGGAGCTGTTTTTT
.	.	TRBV18	TRBJ2-1	CASSRPGATYNEQFF	TGTGCCAGCTCACGCCCAGGGGCTACCTACAATGAGCAGTTCTTC
TRBD1	few	TRBV6-1	TRBJ1-1	CASSVMYGQAMNTEAFF	TGTGCCAGCAGTGTTATGTACGGACAGGCCATGAACACTGAAGCTTTCTTT
.	.	TRBV7-9	TRBJ1-2	CASSFSGLYGYTF	TGTGCCAGCAGCTTCTCAGGGCTATATGGCTACACCTTC
.	.	TRBV19	TRBJ1-6	CASSIWQGSYNSPLHF	TGTGCCAGTAGTATCTGGCAGGGATCATATAATTCACCCCTCCACTTT
.	.	TRBV5-1	TRBJ2-2	CASSMRDTYTGELFF	TGCGCCAGCAGCATGCGGGACACCTACACCGGGGAGCTGTTTTTT
.	few	TRBV2	TRBJ2-5	CASSRTETQYF	TGTGCCAGCAGCAGAACCGAGACCCAGTACTTC
.	few	TRBV2	TRBJ1-6	CASSRQGESPLHF	TGTGCCAGCAGTCGGCAGGGTGAGTCACCCCTCCACTTT
TRBD2	.	TRBV6-6	TRBJ2-1	CASSYRTSPVGEQFF	TGTGCCAGCAGTTACAGGACTAGCCCCGTCGGGGAGCAGTTCTTC
TRBD2	.	TRBV15	TRBJ2-5	CATSRGLAGDETQYF	TGTGCCACCAGCAGAGGACTAGCGGGAGACGAGACCCAGTACTTC
TRBD1	.	TRBV25-1	TRBJ2-3	CASSFPGGSEYF	TGTGCCAGCAGTTTCCCAGGGGGTTCGGAGTATTTT
.	.	TRBV2	TRBJ1-2	CASKLDGPYGYTF	TGTGCCAGCAAACTGGACGGTCCCTATGGCTACACCTTC
TRBD2	once	TRBV5-1	TRBJ2-1	CASRSGVEEFF	TGCGCCAGCCGTAGCGGGGTGGAGGAGTTCTTC
.	.	TRBV10-2	TRBJ2-7	CASSAIMPSYEQYF	TGCGCCAGCAGTGCTATAATGCCTAGCTACGAGCAGTACTTC
.	once	TRBV6-5	TRBJ2-5	CASSSIETQYF	TGTGCCAGCAGTTCCATAGAGACCCAGTACTTC
TRBD1	.	TRBV7-9	TRBJ1-2	CASSLGQGSGYTF	TGTGCCAGCAGCCTCGGACAGGGATCTGGCTACACCTTC
TRBD2	.	TRBV10-3	TRBJ2-1	CAISGSGTSGSNEQFF	TGTGCCATCAGTGGCTCCGGGACTAGCGGGAGTAATGAGCAGTTCTTC
.	.	TRBV4-1	TRBJ2-7	CASSQVGKGKYEQYF	TGCGCCAGCAGCCAAGTCGGCAAGGGGAAGTACGAGCAGTACTTC
TRBD2	.	TRBV6-6	TRBJ2-1	CASSSSSGSFDEQFF	TGTGCCAGCAGTAGCTCTAGCGGGAGTTTCGATGAGCAGTTCTTC
.	.	TRBV18	TRBJ2-7	CASSPNSGDEQYF	TGTGCCAGCTCACCAAACTCGGGCGACGAGCAGTACTTC
.	.	TRBV5-6	TRBJ2-3	CASSLETYKDTQYF	TGTGCCAGCAGCTTGGAGACCTACAAAGATACGCAGTATTTT
TRBD1	once	TRBV4-2	TRBJ1-1	CASSQAGQGAEAFF	TGTGCCAGCAGCCAAGCCGGACAGGGGGCTGAAGCTTTCTTT
TRBD1	.	TRBV6-1	TRBJ1-2	CASRLGQNHYGYTF	TGTGCCAGCAGGCTGGGACAGAACCACTATGGCTACACCTTC
TRBD2	.	TRBV4-1	TRBJ2-5	CASSQDYRTSALFVGQTQYF	TGCGCCAGCAGCCAAGATTACAGGACTAGCGCCTTATTCGTGGGACAGACCCAGTACTTC
.	.	TRBV21-1	TRBJ2-5	CASRAAEGQEETQYF	TGTGCCAGCAGAGCGGCGGAGGGGCAAGAAGAGACCCAGTACTTC
TRBD2	.	TRBV11-2	TRBJ2-1	CASSLRGGHEQFF	TGTGCCAGCAGCTTACGGGGGGGCCATGAGCAGTTCTTC
TRBD2	once	TRBV4-3	TRBJ2-2	CASKGRGAPGELFF	TGCGCCAGCAAGGGGCGGGGGGCCCCCGGGGAGCTGTTTTTT
.	.	TRBV4-1	TRBJ1-3	CASSQQAGNTIYF	TGCGCCAGCAGCCAACAGGCTGGAAACACCATATATTTT
.	once	TRBV6-6	TRBJ1-1	CASSYKGQGTEAFF	TGTGCCAGCAGTTACAAGGGGCAGGGCACTGAAGCTTTCTTT
.	once	TRBV30	TRBJ2-2	CAWNPPRGLNTGELFF	TGCGCCTGGAACCCCCCAAGAGGTTTGAACACCGGGGAGCTGTTTTTT
TRBD2	.	TRBV28	TRBJ2-7	CASTNLGLASDEQYF	TGTGCCAGCACCAACCTGGGACTAGCTTCTGACGAGCAGTACTTC
TRBD1	.	TRBV7-2	TRBJ1-1	CASSRTGTHTEAFF	TGTGCCAGCAGCCGGACAGGGACGCACACTGAAGCTTTCTTT
TRBD1	.	TRBV7-2	TRBJ1-2	CASSRTGYGYTF	TGTGCCAGCAGCCGGACAGGGTATGGCTACACCTTC